The following is a TCR beta chain sequence with its context. The length of the CDR3 is 17 residues. Per the germline V gene, CDR1 is LGHNA and CDR2 is YSLEER. Unmatched junction bases numbered 10, after V lost 0 bases and J lost 4 bases. In the PCR, 60 Vbeta and 13 Jbeta primers were used. Sequencing used immunoSEQ multiplex PCR; TCRdb keeps in-frame clones, though not all of them. The table has about 140,000 clones, around 70% seen once. This specimen comes from a study of cytomegalovirus exposure and HLA in healthy donors. Sequencing input: PBMCs. The sequence derives from a man aged 40-49 years in good health and CMV-seronegative. This chain joins TRBV4-3 and TRBJ2-5; 8 bases line up with TRBD1. The CDR3 DNA sequence: TGCGCCAGCAGCCAAGACCCCCCAGGGGGCGCGTCAGAGACCCAGTACTTC. It is translated as CASSQDPPGGASETQYF.